These 22 T cell receptor beta chains share one sample of origin, sequenced in a study of Tregs in tolerant kidney transplant recipients. Libraries were prepared by immunoSEQ multiplex PCR; TCRdb keeps only in-frame clonotypes and omits some of them. The sample consists of some 55,000 clones, 70% to 90% of them appearing once. The sample in question was Tregs from blood, obtained before the transplant. Receptors originate from a human donor who received a combined kidney and bone marrow transplant.

This chain connects TRBV7-9 to TRBJ1-5; TRBD1 aligns across 9 bases. Losses at the gene ends were 1 base for V and 4 bases for J; bases not matched to a gene: 2. CDR1 is SEHNR and CDR2 is FQNEAQ in the germline V gene (reference sequence). The CDR3 covers 15 residues. Written as DNA, the CDR3 is TGTGCCAGCAGCTTAGATGGGACAGGGAATCAGCCCCAGCATTTT. This sequence encodes CASSLDGTGNQPQHF.

The rearrangement links TRBV10-3 to TRBJ2-3, with D perhaps TRBD2 (6 bases). V lost 6 bases, J lost 2 bases, and 12 bases lay in between. The CDR3 runs 14 residues. Germline V lookup: CDR1 ENHRY, CDR2 SYGVKD. CDR3 nucleotide sequence: TGTGCCATCAGCGGGACTCAGCACACAGATACGCAGTATTTT. Translating it yields CAISGTQHTDTQYF.

This clone was observed a handful of times. This chain joins TRBV4-2 and TRBJ2-7; 12 bases align to TRBD2. V trimming: 8 bases; J trimming: 0 bases; junction bases outside the gene matches: 5. The CDR3 totals 15 residues. Germline CDR1 and CDR2: LGHNA and YNFKEQ. The DNA for the CDR3 is TGTGCCAGCTCCCCTAGCGGGGGGGTCTCCTACGAGCAGTACTTC. This encodes CASSPSGGVSYEQYF.

This rearrangement joins TRBV7-9 to TRBJ2-7, with 11 bases aligning to TRBD2. Germline-derived CDR1 and CDR2 are SEHNR and FQNEAQ (reference sequence). The CDR3 sequence is 15 residues long. J gave up 2 bases and V 5 bases, and 5 bases lay outside the gene matches. This CDR3 reads CASSPLTSGAYEQYF. Here the CDR3 DNA reads TGTGCCAGCAGCCCCTTGACTAGCGGGGCCTACGAGCAGTACTTC.

The chain joins TRBV18 to TRBJ2-5; unclear D gene. TRBJ2-7 matches the DNA end more closely, so the J call is doubtful. This CDR3 spans 15 amino acids. Germline V gene sequence: CDR1 KGHSH, CDR2 LQKENI. The CDR3 DNA reads TGTGCCAGCTCACGGTCCCTTTTAAGCTCCTACGAGCAGTACTTC. As protein: CASSRSLLSSYEQYF.

The rearrangement uses TRBV10-3 and TRBJ2-2, with TRBD1 identical over 8 bases. After removal of 2 bases from V and 2 bases from J, the junction contained 10 bases not matched to a gene. The CDR3 contains 18 residues. Germline lookup yields CDR1 ENHRY and CDR2 SYGVKD. This CDR3 reads CAISEGAGGWRNTGELFF. The CDR3 coding sequence is TGTGCCATCAGTGAGGGGGCAGGGGGCTGGAGAAACACCGGGGAGCTGTTTTTT.

This chain connects TRBV11-3 to TRBJ2-3; D gene ambiguous. V was cut by 2 bases and J by 4 bases, with 4 bases left in between. Germline V gene data show CDR1 as SGHNT and CDR2 as YENEEA. This CDR3 has 12 amino acids. CDR3 protein: CASSLLSDTQYF. The CDR3 coding sequence is TGTGCCAGCAGCTTACTATCAGATACGCAGTATTTT.

The chain recombines TRBV11-2 with TRBJ2-7; 8 bases agree with TRBD2. This CDR3 has 18 amino acids. The V gene's germline CDR1 is SGHAT and CDR2 FQNNGV. The V segment lost 5 bases and the J segment 4 bases; nucleotides outside the gene matches: 19. This CDR3 is CASSRGPGTSWGPYEQYF. For the CDR3, the DNA is TGTGCCAGCAGCAGGGGTCCCGGGACTAGTTGGGGCCCGTACGAGCAGTACTTC.

J is TRBJ2-5 and V is TRBV7-2, with D possibly TRBD1 on 5 matching bases. From germline, CDR1 is SGHTA and CDR2 FQGNSA. The V end was cut by 2 bases, the J end by 5 bases, with 9 bases between. There are 13 residues in the CDR3. The CDR3 here is CASSLWGEETQYF. In nucleotides, the CDR3 is TGTGCCAGCAGCTTATGGGGCGAGGAGACCCAGTACTTC.

This clone appeared a single time. This chain links TRBV25-1 with TRBJ1-3; 7 bases are shared with TRBD1. The CDR3 contains 15 residues. With V trimmed by 5 bases and J by 2 bases, 6 bases remained unmatched. Germline lookup yields CDR1 MGHDK and CDR2 SYGVNS. The CDR3 DNA reads TGTGCCAGCAGTTTAGGCGGGACAGCTGGAAACACCATATATTTT. This encodes CASSLGGTAGNTIYF.

The table lists this clone with a count of one. The genes are TRBV5-1 and TRBJ1-2; no clear D. The CDR3 length is 14 residues. Germline V lookup: CDR1 SGHRS, CDR2 YFSETQ. The V gene lost 0 bases and the J gene lost 8 bases, with 14 bases spanning the gap. CDR3 sequence: CASSLEAVSGGYTF. The CDR3 DNA sequence: TGCGCCAGCAGCTTGGAAGCTGTGAGTGGCGGCTACACCTTC.

The V and J genes are TRBV5-6 and TRBJ2-5; D is perhaps TRBD1 or TRBD2 (5 bases each). The better agreement between TRBJ2-7 and the DNA end casts doubt on the J call. The CDR3 runs to 13 residues. Germline V CDR1 and CDR2: SGHDT, YYEEEE. The CDR3 reads CASRIGTVYEQYF. DNA for the CDR3: TGTGCCAGCAGAATAGGGACGGTCTACGAGCAGTACTTC.

This clone was observed a few times. This chain joins TRBV5-6 and TRBJ2-7; no clear D. There are 13 residues in the CDR3. Germline V lookup: CDR1 SGHDT, CDR2 YYEEEE. Trimming stripped 4 bases from V and 7 bases from J, with 15 bases between. DNA of the CDR3: TGTGCCAGCAGCCGGATCCACTTTCCTGAGCAGTACTTC. The encoded protein is CASSRIHFPEQYF.

V and J are TRBV6-5 and TRBJ1-4, with 9 bases lining up with TRBD1. Trimming cost V 1 base and J 5 bases; bases outside gene matches: 2. The CDR3 covers 15 residues. Germline V gene lookup returns CDR1 MNHEY and CDR2 SVGAGI. In nucleotides, the CDR3 is TGTGCCAGCAGTTACTGGGGGACAGGGAATGAAAAACTGTTTTTT. Translated, it gives CASSYWGTGNEKLFF.

This rearrangement joins TRBV29-1 to TRBJ2-1; 7 positions agree with TRBD1. The CDR3 totals 15 residues. After removal of 3 bases from V and 3 bases from J, the junction contained 8 bases not matched to a gene. Germline CDR1 reads SQVTM; CDR2 reads ANQGSEA. The CDR3 here is CSVDPTGELYNEQFF. CDR3 DNA sequence: TGCAGCGTTGACCCCACAGGGGAACTCTACAATGAGCAGTTCTTC.

This chain uses TRBV2 with TRBJ1-4, with D unresolved. The germline V and J ends were trimmed by 6 bases and 10 bases, with 6 bases remaining between them. From germline, CDR1 is SNHLY and CDR2 FYNNEI. This CDR3 is built from 10 residues. The CDR3 DNA follows: TGTGCCAGCAGGGGCGGAAAACTGTTTTTT. Encoded protein: CASRGGKLFF.

The chain couples TRBV19 to TRBJ2-1, with unresolved D. CDR3 length equals 15 residues. Germline loops: CDR1 LNHDA, CDR2 SQIVND (reference sequence). Between the trimmed V and J ends, which lost 3 bases and 0 bases, there was a span of 9 bases. The CDR3 reads CASSIGRVSYNEQFF. In DNA form, the CDR3 reads TGTGCCAGTAGTATTGGTCGGGTCTCCTACAATGAGCAGTTCTTC.

This chain connects TRBV7-9 to TRBJ2-7; 9 bases map to TRBD2. V lost 5 bases, J lost 5 bases, and 13 bases stayed unmatched. Germline CDR1 reads SEHNR; CDR2 reads FQNEAQ (reference sequence). The length of the CDR3 is 16 residues. CDR3 DNA: TGTGCCAGCAGCCGGGCGACTGTAGCGGGAGTGCACGAGCAGTACTTC. This translates into CASSRATVAGVHEQYF.

This clone was observed a handful of times. The rearrangement joins TRBV7-9 to TRBJ2-7, with 9 bases fitting TRBD2. Germline V gene sequence: CDR1 SEHNR, CDR2 FQNEAQ (reference sequence). The V gene end was trimmed by 3 bases and the J gene end by 2 bases; junction bases not matched to a gene: 2. The CDR3 contains 14 residues. CDR3 in amino acids: CASSFAGGPYEQYF. The DNA for the CDR3 is TGTGCCAGCAGCTTCGCGGGAGGGCCCTACGAGCAGTACTTC.

V usage is TRBV6-5 and J usage is TRBJ2-7; TRBD2 agrees at 10 bases. This CDR3 region has 15 residues. Germline CDR1 MNHEY, CDR2 SVGAGI. After removal of 9 bases from V and 5 bases from J, the junction contained 13 bases not matched to a gene. The CDR3 sequence is CASTRAIAGGHEQYF. CDR3 DNA sequence: TGTGCCAGTACCCGAGCGATAGCGGGAGGCCACGAGCAGTACTTC.

V gene TRBV6-4 combines with J gene TRBJ1-5; D not resolved. Germline CDR1 and CDR2: MRHNA and SNTAGT. The CDR3 spans 14 residues. Trimming took 7 bases from V and 2 from J, leaving 12 bases between them. CDR3 bases: TGTGCCAGCATACGGGAGGGAGGCAATCAGCCCCAGCATTTT. Translation: CASIREGGNQPQHF.

The chain uses TRBV6-1 and TRBJ1-6; 8 nucleotides align to TRBD1. V gave up 6 bases and J gave up 8 bases; unmatched junction bases: 9. CDR3 size: 15 residues. Germline loops: CDR1 MNHNS, CDR2 SASEGT. This CDR3 reads CASRERTGRDSPLHF. DNA for the CDR3: TGTGCCAGCAGAGAGAGGACAGGGAGGGATTCACCCCTCCACTTT.